This section outlines one TCR beta chain sequence together with its context. Its antigen is undetermined. This record comes from a study of blood T cells in healthy people across ages. The germline V gene has CDR1 SGHRS and CDR2 YFSETQ. The CDR3 runs to 13 residues. V lost 1 base to trimming and J lost 6 bases, with 8 bases between them. Study observations and caveats: More naive CD4+ cells and higher diversity were found in long-lived than in aged donors.

Total RNA was extracted at no less than 6 micrograms per sample. The use of a sample-barcoded 5' primer and a J-beta primer mix characterized a second PCR of about 6 to 12 cycles. TCRdb redid the calling of the 5' RACE reads with MiXCR, one entry per CDR3 protein. The sample gives 1 million to 1.2 million distinct CDR3 sequences, around two fifths of which show up once; about an eighth is in the top ten. This receptor was identified in a man between 18 and 29 years old in good health. The chain employs TRBV5-1 and TRBJ2-1; D not resolved. Sequenced sample: blood. CDR3 in DNA: TGCGCCAGCAGCTTGAACCTAGTCAATGAGCAGTTCTTC. As protein: CASSLNLVNEQFF.